This entry features one T cell receptor beta chain sequence. Per the study methods: Amplifying reference gene primers gave estimates of nucleated cell counts. The assay was immunoSEQ multiplex PCR, and TCRdb's table has in-frame clones only and misses some. Clonal size and the V and J genes are those of that table, whereas D and trimming came from the DNA. The sample shows some 110,000 clones, 75% to 85% of them seen only once. The sample belongs to a study of blood T cell repertoires in COVID-19. Study in general: The samples span acute and convalescent COVID-19 from the United States, Italy and Spain. The analysed material was cDNA or gDNA that came from T cells, B-cell-depleted T cells, or PBMCs.

CDR3 length: 13 residues. V lost 7 bases and J lost 0, with 10 bases in between. From germline, CDR1 is SQVTM and CDR2 ANQGSEA. Sequencing was performed on peripheral blood. The receptor was isolated from a man between 70 and 80 years old with acute or convalescent COVID-19. The chain recombines TRBV29-1 with TRBJ1-5, with D possibly matching TRBD1 (6 bases). CDR3 DNA: TGCAGCGCCATAGGGGGTAGCAATCAGCCCCAGCATTTT. It encodes CSAIGGSNQPQHF.